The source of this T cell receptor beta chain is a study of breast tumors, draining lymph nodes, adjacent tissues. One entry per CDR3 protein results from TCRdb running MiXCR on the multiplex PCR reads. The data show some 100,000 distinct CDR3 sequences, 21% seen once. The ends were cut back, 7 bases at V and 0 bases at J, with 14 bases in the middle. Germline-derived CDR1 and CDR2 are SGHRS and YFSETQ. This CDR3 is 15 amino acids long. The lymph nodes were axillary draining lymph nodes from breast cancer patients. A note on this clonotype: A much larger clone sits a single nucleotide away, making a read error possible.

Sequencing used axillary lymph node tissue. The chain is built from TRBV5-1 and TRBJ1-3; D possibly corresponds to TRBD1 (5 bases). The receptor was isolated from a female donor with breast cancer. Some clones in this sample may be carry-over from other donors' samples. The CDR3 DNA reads TGCGCCAGCGGCCCAGGGTGGGGCTCTGGAAACACCATATATTTT. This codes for CASGPGWGSGNTIYF.